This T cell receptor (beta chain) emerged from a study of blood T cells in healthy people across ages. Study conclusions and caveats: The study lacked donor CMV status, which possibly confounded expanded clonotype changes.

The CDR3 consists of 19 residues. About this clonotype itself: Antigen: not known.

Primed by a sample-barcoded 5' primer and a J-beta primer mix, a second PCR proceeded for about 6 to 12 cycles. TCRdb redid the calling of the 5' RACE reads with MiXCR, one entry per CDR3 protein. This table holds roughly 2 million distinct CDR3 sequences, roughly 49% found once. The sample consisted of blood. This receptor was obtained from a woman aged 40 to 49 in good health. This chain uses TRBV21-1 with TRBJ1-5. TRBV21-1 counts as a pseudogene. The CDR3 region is CASSNRRRFIANTNQPQHF. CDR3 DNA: TGTGCCAGCAGCAATAGGAGACGATTTATCGCCAATACTAATCAGCCCCAGCATTTT.